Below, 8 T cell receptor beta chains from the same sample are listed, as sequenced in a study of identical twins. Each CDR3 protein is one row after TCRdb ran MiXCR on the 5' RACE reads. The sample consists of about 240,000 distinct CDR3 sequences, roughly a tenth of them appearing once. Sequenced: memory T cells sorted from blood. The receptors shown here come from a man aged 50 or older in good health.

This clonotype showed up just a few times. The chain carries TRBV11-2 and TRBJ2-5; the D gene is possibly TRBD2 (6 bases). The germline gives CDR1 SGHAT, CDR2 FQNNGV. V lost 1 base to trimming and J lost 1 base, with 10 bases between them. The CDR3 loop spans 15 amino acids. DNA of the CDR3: TGTGCCAGCAGCTTAGGAATAGCGGTCCAAGAGACCCAGTACTTC. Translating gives CASSLGIAVQETQYF.

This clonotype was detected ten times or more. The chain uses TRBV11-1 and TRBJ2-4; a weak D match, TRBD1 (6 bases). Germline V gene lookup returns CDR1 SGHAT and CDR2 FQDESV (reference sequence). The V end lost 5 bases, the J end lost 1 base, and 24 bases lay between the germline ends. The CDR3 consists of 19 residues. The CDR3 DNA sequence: TGTGCCAGCAGCCCAGCGATCAATTCACAGGGAAGGGCCAAAAACATTCAGTACTTC. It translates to CASSPAINSQGRAKNIQYF. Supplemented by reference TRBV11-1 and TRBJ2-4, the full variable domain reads EAEVAQSPRYKITEKSQAVAFWCDPISGHATLYWYRQILGQGPELLVQFQDESVVDDSQLPKDRFSAERLKGVDSTLKIQPAELGDSAMYLCASSPAINSQGRAKNIQYFGAGTRLSVL.

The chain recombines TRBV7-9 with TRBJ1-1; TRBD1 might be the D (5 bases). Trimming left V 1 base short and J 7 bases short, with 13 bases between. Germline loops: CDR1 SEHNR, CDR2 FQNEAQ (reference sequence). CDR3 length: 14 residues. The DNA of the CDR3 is TGTGCCAGCAGCTTAGTGAGCAGGGCTAGTGAAGCTTTCTTT. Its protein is CASSLVSRASEAFF.

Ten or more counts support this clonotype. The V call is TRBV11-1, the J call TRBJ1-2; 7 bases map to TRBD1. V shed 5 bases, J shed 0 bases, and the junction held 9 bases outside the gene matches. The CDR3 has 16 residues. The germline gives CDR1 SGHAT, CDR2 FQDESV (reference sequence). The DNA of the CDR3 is TGTGCCAGCAGCCAACGGACAGGCGCCACTAACTATGGCTACACCTTC. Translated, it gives CASSQRTGATNYGYTF.

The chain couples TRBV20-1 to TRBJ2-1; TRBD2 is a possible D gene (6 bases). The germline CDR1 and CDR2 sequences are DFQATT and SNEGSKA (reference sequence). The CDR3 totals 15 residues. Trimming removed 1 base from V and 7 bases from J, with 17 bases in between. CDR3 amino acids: CSARGRVGLKNEQFF. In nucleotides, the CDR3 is TGCAGTGCTAGAGGGAGGGTAGGACTGAAGAATGAGCAGTTCTTC.

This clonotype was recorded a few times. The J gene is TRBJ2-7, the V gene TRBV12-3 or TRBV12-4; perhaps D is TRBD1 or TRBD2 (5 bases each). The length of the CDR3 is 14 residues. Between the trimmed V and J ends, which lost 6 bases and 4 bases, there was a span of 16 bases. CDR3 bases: TGTGCCAGCAGCTTCGACTCCGGGGCATACGAGCAGTACTTC. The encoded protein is CASSFDSGAYEQYF.

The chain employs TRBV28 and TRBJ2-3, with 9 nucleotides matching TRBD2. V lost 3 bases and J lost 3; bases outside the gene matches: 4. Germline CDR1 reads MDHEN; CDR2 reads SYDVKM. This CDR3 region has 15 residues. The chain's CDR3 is CASSFGLAGTDTQYF. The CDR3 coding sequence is TGTGCCAGCAGTTTTGGGCTAGCGGGGACAGATACGCAGTATTTT.

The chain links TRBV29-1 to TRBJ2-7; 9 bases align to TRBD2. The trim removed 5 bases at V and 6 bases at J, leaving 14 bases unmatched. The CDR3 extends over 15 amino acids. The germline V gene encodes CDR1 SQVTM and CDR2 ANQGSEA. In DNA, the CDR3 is TGCAGCGTTATCCCCACTCTAGCGGGGTTTACCGAGCAGTACTTC. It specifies CSVIPTLAGFTEQYF.